Here is one T cell receptor (beta chain) with its context. These data belong to a study of T-cell memory formation after mild COVID-19. TCRdb passed the 5' RACE reads through MiXCR, listing each CDR3 protein once. Of 90,000 to 120,000 distinct CDR3 sequences listed, approximately 15% are singletons. The germline V and J ends were trimmed by 3 bases and 0 bases, with 14 bases remaining between them. Germline V gene sequence: CDR1 DFQATT, CDR2 SNEGSKA (reference sequence). The CDR3 extends over 15 amino acids. Sequenced material: PBMCs or a T cell subset sorted from them (not recorded which). The clonotype comes from a young man who had mild COVID-19 (a few samples of this study predate the infection). Cell type and time point are not known. This sequence joins TRBV20-1 and TRBJ1-1, with D uncertain. CDR3 DNA: TGCAGTGCTAGTGTGGCAGATGGGATGAACACTGAAGCTTTCTTT. Translated, it gives CSASVADGMNTEAFF.